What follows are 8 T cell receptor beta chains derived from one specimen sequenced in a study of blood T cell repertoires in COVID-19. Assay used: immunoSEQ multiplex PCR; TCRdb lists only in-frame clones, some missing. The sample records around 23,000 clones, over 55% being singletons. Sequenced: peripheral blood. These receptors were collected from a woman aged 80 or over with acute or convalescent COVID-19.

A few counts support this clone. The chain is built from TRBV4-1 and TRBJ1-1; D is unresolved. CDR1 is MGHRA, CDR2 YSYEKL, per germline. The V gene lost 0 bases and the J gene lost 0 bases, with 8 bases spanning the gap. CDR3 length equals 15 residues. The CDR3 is CASSQDPVLNTEAFF. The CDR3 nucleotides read TGCGCCAGCAGCCAAGATCCAGTCCTGAACACTGAAGCTTTCTTT.

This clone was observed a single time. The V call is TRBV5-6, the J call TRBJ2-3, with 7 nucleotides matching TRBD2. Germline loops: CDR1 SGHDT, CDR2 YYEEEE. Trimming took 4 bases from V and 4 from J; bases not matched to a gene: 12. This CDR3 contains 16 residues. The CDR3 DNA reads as TGTGCCAGCAGCCGTGCGGGGGAGGGGTCCGCAGATACGCAGTATTTT. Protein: CASSRAGEGSADTQYF.

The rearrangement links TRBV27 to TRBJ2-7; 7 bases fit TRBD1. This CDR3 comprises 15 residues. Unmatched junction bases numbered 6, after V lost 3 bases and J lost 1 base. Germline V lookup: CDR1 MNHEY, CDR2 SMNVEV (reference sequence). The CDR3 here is CASSFHRQGSYEQYF. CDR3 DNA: TGTGCCAGCAGTTTCCATCGACAGGGTTCCTACGAGCAGTACTTC.

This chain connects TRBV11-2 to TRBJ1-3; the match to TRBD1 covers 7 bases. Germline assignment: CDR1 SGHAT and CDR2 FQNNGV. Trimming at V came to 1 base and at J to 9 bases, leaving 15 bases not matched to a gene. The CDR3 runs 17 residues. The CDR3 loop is CASSLAQGTAPLGTIYF. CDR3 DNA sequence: TGTGCCAGCAGCTTAGCCCAAGGGACAGCGCCACTCGGCACCATATATTTT. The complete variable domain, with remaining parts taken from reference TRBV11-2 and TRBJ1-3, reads EAGVAQSPRYKIIEKRQSVAFWCNPISGHATLYWYQQILGQGPKLLIQFQNNGVVDDSQLPKDRFSAERLKGVDSTLKIQPAKLEDSAVYLCASSLAQGTAPLGTIYFGEGSWLTVV.

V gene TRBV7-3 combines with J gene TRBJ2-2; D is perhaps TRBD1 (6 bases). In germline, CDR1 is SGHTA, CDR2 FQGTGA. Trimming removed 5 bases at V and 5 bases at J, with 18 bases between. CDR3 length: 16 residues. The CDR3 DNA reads TGTGCCAGCAGCCAATCTCAGGGGTCGAGGACCGGGGAGCTGTTTTTT. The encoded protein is CASSQSQGSRTGELFF.

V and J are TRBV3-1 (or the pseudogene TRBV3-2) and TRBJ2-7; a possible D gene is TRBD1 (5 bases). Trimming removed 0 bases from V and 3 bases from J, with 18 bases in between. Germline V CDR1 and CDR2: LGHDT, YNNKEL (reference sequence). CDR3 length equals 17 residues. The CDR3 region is CASSQETPDTEDYEQYF. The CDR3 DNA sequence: TGTGCCAGCAGCCAAGAAACCCCGGACACCGAAGACTACGAGCAGTACTTC.

The CDR3 reads CASTLGPGELFF. For the CDR3, the DNA is TGTGCCAGCACTCTCGGTCCCGGGGAGCTGTTTTTT. This chain connects TRBV7-9 to TRBJ2-2; D gene ambiguous. The CDR3 is made up of 12 amino acids. Germline CDR1 and CDR2: SEHNR and FQNEAQ (reference sequence). With 7 bases removed from V and 6 bases from J, the gap between germline ends came to 9 bases.

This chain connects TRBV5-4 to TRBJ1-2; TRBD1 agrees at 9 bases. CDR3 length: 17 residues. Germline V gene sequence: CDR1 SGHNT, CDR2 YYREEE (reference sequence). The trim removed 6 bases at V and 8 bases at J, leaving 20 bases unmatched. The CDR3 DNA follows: TGTGCCAGCATCCCCTCCCCGGGACAGGGCGTTACCCGGGGCTACACCTTC. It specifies CASIPSPGQGVTRGYTF.